The 12 T cell receptor beta chains in this list originate from one sample, sequenced in a study of CD8 T cells in ankylosing spondylitis. Each CDR3 protein gets one entry after TCRdb re-called the 5' RACE reads with MiXCR. In the table there are about 190,000 distinct CDR3 sequences, 13% of which are singletons. Material for sequencing was blood, either unsorted or a sorted T cell fraction (not recorded which). Receptor source: a female donor with ankylosing spondylitis or in good health (not recorded which).

This clonotype was seen only a few times. This chain connects TRBV11-2 to TRBJ2-7; D unresolved. The germline V gene has CDR1 SGHAT and CDR2 FQNNGV. The CDR3 is 14 residues long. V lost 3 bases, J lost 3 bases, and 12 bases lay in between. The DNA for the CDR3 is TGTGCCAGCAGCTTTCTGGGAACTCTCTACGAGCAGTACTTC. Amino acid sequence: CASSFLGTLYEQYF.

This clonotype came up a few times. This rearrangement joins TRBV7-3 to TRBJ1-5; D is ambiguous. The CDR3 has 13 amino acids. Germline V gives CDR1 SGHTA, CDR2 FQGTGA. The ends were cut back, 3 bases at V and 5 bases at J, with 8 bases in the middle. The chain's CDR3 is CASSLNDDQPQHF. The CDR3 nucleotides read TGTGCCAGCAGCTTGAATGACGATCAGCCCCAGCATTTT. The variable domain in full, with the rest retrieved from reference TRBV7-3 and TRBJ1-5, is GAGVSQTPSNKVTEKGKYVELRCDPISGHTALYWYRQSLGQGPEFLIYFQGTGAADDSGLPNDRFFAVRPEGSVSTLKIQRTERGDSAVYLCASSLNDDQPQHFGDGTRLSIL.

In its sample, this clonotype was seen many times. The chain has TRBV6-6 and TRBJ2-3; D perhaps matches TRBD1 (6 bases). This CDR3 is built from 13 residues. From germline, CDR1 is MNHNY and CDR2 SVGAGI (reference sequence). V was pared by 5 bases and J by 5 bases, with 11 bases between. In DNA form, the CDR3 reads TGTGCCAGCAGTCGGGACACCGAAGATACGCAGTATTTT. Translated, it gives CASSRDTEDTQYF.

V usage is TRBV20-1 and J usage is TRBJ2-7, with 8 positions matching TRBD2. The length of the CDR3 is 15 residues. Looked up from germline, CDR1 is DFQATT and CDR2 is SNEGSKA (reference sequence). Trimming took 5 bases from V and 2 from J; bases not matched to a gene: 11. CDR3 DNA: TGCAGTGCTCCAGCCCTAGCGGGTAGGGCCTACGAGCAGTACTTC. This sequence encodes CSAPALAGRAYEQYF.

This clonotype turned up a few times. The V gene is TRBV20-1, the J gene TRBJ2-7; 14 nucleotides match TRBD2. The CDR3 runs to 13 residues. V lost 7 bases to trimming and J lost 4 bases; unmatched junction nucleotides: 3. Germline lookup yields CDR1 DFQATT and CDR2 SNEGSKA (reference sequence). CDR3 DNA: TGCAGTGTCCGACTAGCGGGAGGGTACGAGCAGTACTTC. This gives the protein CSVRLAGGYEQYF.

The chain recombines TRBV4-3 with TRBJ2-7; the match to TRBD2 covers 9 bases. V lost 1 base to trimming and J lost 1 base; unmatched junction nucleotides: 5. CDR3 size: 16 residues. Germline CDR1 and CDR2: LGHNA and YSLEER. CDR3 region: CASSQGASGISYEQYF. For the CDR3, the DNA is TGCGCCAGCAGCCAAGGCGCTAGCGGGATTTCCTACGAGCAGTACTTC.

This clonotype was recorded at least ten times. The chain has TRBV5-6 and TRBJ1-1, with 10 bases matching TRBD1. There are 15 residues in the CDR3. Trimming took 1 base from V and 9 from J; bases not matched to a gene: 9. The V gene's germline CDR1 is SGHDT and CDR2 YYEEEE. CDR3: CASSLQGTGESQAFF. DNA for the CDR3: TGTGCCAGCAGCTTGCAGGGGACAGGGGAAAGTCAAGCTTTCTTT. The complete variable domain, with remaining parts taken from reference TRBV5-6 and TRBJ1-1, reads DAGVTQSPTHLIKTRGQQVTLRCSPKSGHDTVSWYQQALGQGPQFIFQYYEEEERQRGNFPDRFSGHQFPNYSSELNVNALLLGDSALYLCASSLQGTGESQAFFGQGTRLTVV.

Many counts were recorded for this clonotype. This sequence joins TRBV12-3 or TRBV12-4 and TRBJ1-1; 7 positions agree with TRBD1. The CDR3 has 15 residues. The ends lost 5 bases at V and 5 bases at J; junction bases unmatched: 11. CDR3 amino acids: CASSPTGRIGTEAFF. In DNA form, the CDR3 reads TGTGCCAGCAGTCCGACAGGGAGGATTGGGACTGAAGCTTTCTTT.

This chain links TRBV2 with TRBJ2-1; TRBD1 aligns across 11 bases. CDR3 length equals 15 residues. Germline trimming cut 5 bases from V and 3 bases from J; bases unmatched to any gene: 3. Germline CDR1 is SNHLY and CDR2 is FYNNEI. The CDR3 is CASSSGTGGYNEQFF. In DNA form, the CDR3 reads TGTGCCAGCAGTTCCGGGACAGGGGGCTACAATGAGCAGTTCTTC.

Many counts were recorded for this clonotype. The rearrangement uses TRBV20-1 and TRBJ1-1, with a tentative D call TRBD1 (6 bases). The germline V and J ends were trimmed by 3 bases and 1 base, with 12 bases remaining between them. This CDR3 has 14 amino acids. Germline lookup yields CDR1 DFQATT and CDR2 SNEGSKA (reference sequence). As DNA, the CDR3 is TGCAGTGCTAGCCCATGGGGGGCGAACACTGAAGCTTTCTTT. Protein sequence: CSASPWGANTEAFF.

This clonotype was seen a handful of times. The chain is built from TRBV20-1 and TRBJ2-3; a weak D match, TRBD1 (6 bases). V shed 0 bases and J shed 6 bases, with 22 bases lying between them. Germline V gene lookup returns CDR1 DFQATT and CDR2 SNEGSKA (reference sequence). This CDR3 contains 17 residues. The CDR3 DNA sequence: TGCAGTGCTAGAGATCGGGCGAGGGGGTCTTTCCAGGATACGCAGTATTTT. Protein sequence: CSARDRARGSFQDTQYF.

The chain links TRBV4-3 to TRBJ2-7; no firm D call. Germline CDR1 is LGHNA and CDR2 is YSLEER. The V end was cut by 0 bases, the J end by 3 bases, with 12 bases between. The CDR3 sequence is 15 residues long. CDR3 residues: CASSQDRTGNYEQYF. DNA of the CDR3: TGCGCCAGCAGCCAAGATCGGACCGGCAACTACGAGCAGTACTTC.